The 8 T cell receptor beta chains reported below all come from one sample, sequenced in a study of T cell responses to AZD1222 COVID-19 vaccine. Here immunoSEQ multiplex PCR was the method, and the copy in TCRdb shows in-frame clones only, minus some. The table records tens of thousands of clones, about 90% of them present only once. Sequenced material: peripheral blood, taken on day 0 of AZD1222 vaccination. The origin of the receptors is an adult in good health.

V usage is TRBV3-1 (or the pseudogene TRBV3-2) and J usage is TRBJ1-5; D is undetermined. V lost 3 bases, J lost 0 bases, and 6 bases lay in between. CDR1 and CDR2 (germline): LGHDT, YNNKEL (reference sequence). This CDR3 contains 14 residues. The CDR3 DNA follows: TGTGCCAGCAGCCAGATTTATAGCAATCAGCCCCAGCATTTT. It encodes CASSQIYSNQPQHF.

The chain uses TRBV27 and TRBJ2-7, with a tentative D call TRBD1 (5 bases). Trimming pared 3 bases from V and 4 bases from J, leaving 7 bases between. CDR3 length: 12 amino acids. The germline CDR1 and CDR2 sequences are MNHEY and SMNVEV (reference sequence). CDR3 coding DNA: TGTGCCAGCAGTTTTCAGGGTTACGAGCAGTACTTC. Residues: CASSFQGYEQYF.

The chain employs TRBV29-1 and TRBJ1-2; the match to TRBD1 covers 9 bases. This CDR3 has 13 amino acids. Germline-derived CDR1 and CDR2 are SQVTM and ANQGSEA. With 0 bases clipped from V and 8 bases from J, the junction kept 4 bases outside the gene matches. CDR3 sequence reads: CSVEERTGVGYTF. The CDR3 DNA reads TGCAGCGTTGAAGAAAGGACAGGGGTCGGCTACACCTTC.

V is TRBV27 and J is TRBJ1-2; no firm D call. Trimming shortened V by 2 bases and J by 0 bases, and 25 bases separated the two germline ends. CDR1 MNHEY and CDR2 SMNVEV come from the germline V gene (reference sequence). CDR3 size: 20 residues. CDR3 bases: TGTGCCAGCAGTTTACGACCGACTACGCTAGGCGGCCGATCTAACTATGGCTACACCTTC. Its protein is CASSLRPTTLGGRSNYGYTF.

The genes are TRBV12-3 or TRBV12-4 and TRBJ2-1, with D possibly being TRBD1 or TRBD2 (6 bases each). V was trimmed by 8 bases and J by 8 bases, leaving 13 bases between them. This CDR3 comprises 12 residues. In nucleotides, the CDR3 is TGTGCCAGCTGTCGGGGGCTCTATGAGCAGTTCTTC. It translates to CASCRGLYEQFF.

CDR3 in amino acids: CASSQATVSNQPQHF. The CDR3 bases are TGTGCCAGCAGCCAAGCAACGGTTAGCAATCAGCCCCAGCATTTT. This chain links TRBV3-1 (or the pseudogene TRBV3-2) with TRBJ1-5; the D is unclear. The CDR3 is made up of 15 amino acids. The V end was cut by 1 base, the J end by 0 bases, with 7 bases between. CDR1 is LGHDT, CDR2 YNNKEL, per germline (reference sequence).

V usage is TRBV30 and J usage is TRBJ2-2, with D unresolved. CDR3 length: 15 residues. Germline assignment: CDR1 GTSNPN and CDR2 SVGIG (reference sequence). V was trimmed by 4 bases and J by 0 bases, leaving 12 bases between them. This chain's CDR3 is CAWTRVFANTGELFF. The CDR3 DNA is TGTGCCTGGACTAGGGTTTTCGCGAACACCGGGGAGCTGTTTTTT. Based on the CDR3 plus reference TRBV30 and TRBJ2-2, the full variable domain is SQTIHQWPATLVQPVGSPLSLECTVEGTSNPNLYWYRQAAGRGLQLLFYSVGIGQISSEVPQNLSASRPQDRQFILSSKKLLLSDSGFYLCAWTRVFANTGELFFGEGSRLTVL.

CDR3 DNA sequence: TGTGCCAGCCGGGACCAAAGCAATCAGCCCCAGCATTTT. The encoded protein is CASRDQSNQPQHF. The chain recombines TRBV28 with TRBJ1-5; weak D call: TRBD1 (5 bases). From germline, CDR1 is MDHEN and CDR2 SYDVKM. The CDR3 totals 13 residues. The ends were cut back, 8 bases at V and 1 base at J, with 9 bases in the middle.